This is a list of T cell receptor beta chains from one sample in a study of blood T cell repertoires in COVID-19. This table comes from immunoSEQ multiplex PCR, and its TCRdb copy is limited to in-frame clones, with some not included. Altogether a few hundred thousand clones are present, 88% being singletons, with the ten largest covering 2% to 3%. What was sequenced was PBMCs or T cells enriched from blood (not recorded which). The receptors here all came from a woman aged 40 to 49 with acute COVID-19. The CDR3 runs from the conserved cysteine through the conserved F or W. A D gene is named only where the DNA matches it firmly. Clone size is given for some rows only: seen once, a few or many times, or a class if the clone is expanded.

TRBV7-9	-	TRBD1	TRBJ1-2	CASSLAGTGKGYTF	TGTGCCAGCAGCTTAGCCGGGACAGGGAAGGGCTACACCTTC
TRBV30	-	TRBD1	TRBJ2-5	CAWSPLTGGETQYF	TGTGCCTGGAGTCCCCTAACAGGGGGGGAGACCCAGTACTTC
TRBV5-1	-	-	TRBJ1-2	CASQMTRGTGYGYTF	TGCGCCAGTCAGATGACCAGGGGAACAGGCTATGGCTACACCTTC
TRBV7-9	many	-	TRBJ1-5	CASSKGVSNQPQHF	TGTGCCAGCAGCAAGGGAGTTAGCAATCAGCCCCAGCATTTT
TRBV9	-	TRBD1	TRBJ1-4	CASSARERQGPGEKLFF	TGTGCCAGCAGCGCCCGGGAAAGACAGGGACCGGGTGAAAAACTGTTTTTT
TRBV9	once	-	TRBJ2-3	CASSAGARGYTQYF	TGTGCCAGCAGCGCCGGGGCCCGGGGGTATACGCAGTATTTT
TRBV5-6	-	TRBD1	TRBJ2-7	CASSQTGLTTFYEQYF	TGTGCCAGCAGCCAGACAGGGCTGACTACTTTCTACGAGCAGTACTTC
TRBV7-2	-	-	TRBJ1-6	CASRHAEGNSPLHF	TGTGCCAGCAGACACGCGGAGGGAAATTCACCCCTCCACTTT
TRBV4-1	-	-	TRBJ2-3	CASTVAPKRLDTQYF	TGCGCCAGCACGGTCGCCCCGAAGCGCTTAGATACGCAGTATTTT
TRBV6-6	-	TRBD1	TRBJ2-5	CASRRTRTGETQYF	TGTGCCAGCAGGCGGACTCGGACAGGAGAGACCCAGTACTTC
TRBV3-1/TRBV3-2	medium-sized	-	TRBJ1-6	CASSQRTGPRSYNSPLHF	TGTGCCAGCAGCCAGAGAACAGGGCCCCGCTCCTATAATTCACCCCTCCACTTT
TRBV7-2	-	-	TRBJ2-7	CASSSRTYEQYF	TGTGCCAGCAGCTCCCGAACATACGAGCAGTACTTC
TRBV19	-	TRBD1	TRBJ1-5	CASSIRTNRGVSNQPQHF	TGTGCCAGTAGTATTCGGACAAACAGGGGAGTGAGCAATCAGCCCCAGCATTTT
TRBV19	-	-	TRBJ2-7	CATTKGDLGSYEQYF	TGTGCCACCACAAAGGGGGATTTGGGCTCCTACGAGCAGTACTTC
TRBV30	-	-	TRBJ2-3	CVSQGAADTQYF	TGTGTCTCACAGGGTGCGGCAGATACGCAGTATTTT
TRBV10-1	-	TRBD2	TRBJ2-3	CASSEVGSSGGDTQYF	TGCGCCAGCAGTGAAGTGGGATCGAGCGGGGGGGATACGCAGTATTTT
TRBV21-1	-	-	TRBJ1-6	CASSSLPRGQGATSPLHF	TGTGCCAGCAGCAGTTTACCTCGAGGACAGGGGGCAACCTCACCCCTCCACTTT
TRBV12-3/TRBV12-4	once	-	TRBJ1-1	CASRSGVSTEAFF	TGTGCCAGCAGATCAGGGGTTAGCACTGAAGCTTTCTTT